This T cell receptor beta chain was found in a study of OX40 agonist ivuxolimab in advanced cancers. As for the study in general: Patients' therapy was ivuxolimab, an antibody that acts as an agonist of OX40 (CD134). Hepatocellular carcinoma, melanoma, renal cell or head and neck cancer occurred in dose-escalation patients. Broader study findings: Some of the lowest clonal expansion was seen in partial responders at 0.1-3.0 mg/kg.

At baseline, cycle 4 day 1, and cycle 7 day 1, blood was sampled. With respect to this clone: The antigen remains undetermined.

CDR1 DFQATT and CDR2 SNEGSKA come from the germline V gene (reference sequence). The CDR3 has 11 residues. Trimming pared 3 bases from V and 7 bases from J, leaving 10 bases between. Produced via immunoSEQ multiplex PCR; TCRdb's table is partial and in-frame only. The data contain about 77,000 clones, around nine tenths of them singletons. This sequence joins TRBV20-1 and TRBJ2-7; no clear D gene. The source of this sequence is an adult with an advanced solid tumor such as melanoma, head and neck, liver or kidney cancer. Sequencing used CD4+ or CD8+ T cells sorted from blood, obtained in a trial of the OX40 agonist ivuxolimab. CDR3 nucleotide sequence: TGCAGTGCTAGTTCCTTTTTTGAGCAGTACTTC. As protein: CSASSFFEQYF.